This T cell receptor beta chain appears in the sequencing data of a study of T-cell reconstitution after alpha-beta-depleted transplantation in children. The ends were cut back, 6 bases at V and 8 bases at J, with 13 bases in the middle. Germline lookup yields CDR1 ENHRY and CDR2 SYGVKD. This CDR3 is 12 amino acids long. Researchers prepared the TCRbeta library using unique molecular identifiers, the study reports. TCRdb re-derived calls from the PCR reads in MiXCR, one entry per CDR3 protein. This table has around 250,000 distinct CDR3 sequences, 9.5% to 10% appearing once. Specimen: PBMCs from the stem cell graft donor, collected from the stem cell graft. V and J are TRBV10-3 and TRBJ1-2; D ambiguous. This receptor was taken from a human donor who donated a stem cell graft to a child with SCID. The CDR3 nucleotides are TGTGCCATCAGCATTTCCGCGGGAGGCTACACCTTC. Amino acid sequence: CAISISAGGYTF.